This paragraph covers one TCR beta chain sequence. Antigen unknown. A second PCR, run for roughly 6 to 11 cycles, used a sample-barcoded 5' primer plus a J-beta primer mix. Researchers report that a template-switch adaptor with 12 random nucleotides tagged each cDNA molecule. In TCRdb, the 5' RACE reads were re-called with MiXCR into one record per CDR3 protein. This sample has 600,000 or so distinct CDR3 sequences, with roughly 21% found just once. The sample comes from a study of blood T cells in healthy people across ages. Whole-study results and caveats: Strong correlation linked observed beta diversity and percent naive T cells. A roughly linear fall in TCR beta diversity per million T cells was seen with increasing age.

The study isolated at least 7 million PBMCs from each sample. The sequence came from a man aged 70 or older in good health. Material for sequencing was blood.

The CDR3 DNA is TGTGCCAGCAGCTCCGGGGGCATAGAGACCCAGTACTTC. Residues: CASSSGGIETQYF. The V call is TRBV28, the J call TRBJ2-5; D tentatively fits TRBD1 or TRBD2 (6 bases each). The V gene's germline CDR1 is MDHEN and CDR2 SYDVKM. V was cut by 6 bases and J by 4 bases, with 12 bases left in between. There are 13 residues in the CDR3. The variable domain in full, with the rest retrieved from reference TRBV28 and TRBJ2-5, is DVKVTQSSRYLVKRTGEKVFLECVQDMDHENMFWYRQDPGLGLRLIYFSYDVKMKEKGDIPEGYSVSREKKERFSLILESASTNQTSMYLCASSSGGIETQYFGPGTRLLVL.